The 2 T cell receptor beta chains below were found in one sample sequenced in a study of blood T cell repertoires in COVID-19. The repertoire was sequenced with immunoSEQ multiplex PCR; TCRdb's copy has only in-frame clones and lacks some. The sample contains about 480,000 clones, around 89% of which appear only once. The material sequenced was PBMCs or T cells enriched from blood (not recorded which). The receptors were gathered from a woman aged 40 to 49 who had recovered from COVID-19.

The DNA of the CDR3 is TGTGCCAGCTCACTATCTAGCGGTCTGCGCACAGATACGCAGTATTTT. This sequence encodes CASSLSSGLRTDTQYF. The chain combines TRBV18 with TRBJ2-3, with 7 bases identical to TRBD2. This CDR3 comprises 16 residues. In germline, CDR1 is KGHSH, CDR2 LQKENI. J was trimmed by 1 base and V by 4 bases; bases with no gene match: 8. Based on the CDR3 plus reference TRBV18 and TRBJ2-3, the full variable domain is NAGVMQNPRHLVRRRGQEARLRCSPMKGHSHVYWYRQLPEEGLKFMVYLQKENIIDESGMPKERFSAEFPKEGPSILRIQQVVRGDSAAYFCASSLSSGLRTDTQYFGPGTRLTVL.

Only one count was recorded for this clone. The V and J genes are TRBV18 and TRBJ1-2, with 7 positions matching TRBD1. Losses at the gene ends were 3 bases for V and 0 bases for J; bases not matched to a gene: 7. The germline V gene encodes CDR1 KGHSH and CDR2 LQKENI. The CDR3 consists of 16 residues. The CDR3 loop is CASSPQGGLANYGYTF. CDR3 DNA sequence: TGTGCCAGCTCACCGCAGGGGGGTCTCGCTAACTATGGCTACACCTTC.